This T cell receptor beta chain was documented in a study of cytomegalovirus exposure and HLA in healthy donors. Germline V gene data show CDR1 as MNHEY and CDR2 as SMNVEV (reference sequence). This CDR3 spans 13 amino acids. The germline V and J ends were trimmed by 3 bases and 6 bases, with 11 bases remaining between them. It was with 60 Vbeta and 13 Jbeta primers that the PCR ran. Sequencing was performed with immunoSEQ multiplex PCR; in TCRdb, only in-frame clones are kept and a portion is missing. This repertoire comprises approximately 110,000 clones; its ten largest clones make up 0.59%. The source of this sequence is a man in his forties or fifties in good health and CMV-seronegative. Sequencing was done on a sample of PBMCs. This chain connects TRBV27 to TRBJ1-1; D unresolved. The CDR3 region is CASSFRGLSEAFF. CDR3 nucleotide sequence: TGTGCCAGCAGTTTCCGTGGGCTTTCTGAAGCTTTCTTT.